What follows are 31 T cell receptor beta chains derived from one specimen sequenced in a study of CD8 T cells in ankylosing spondylitis. Each CDR3 protein is one row after TCRdb ran MiXCR on the 5' RACE reads. The table lists under 300,000 distinct CDR3 sequences, 18% of them singletons, with about a third in the top ten. Sequenced: blood, either unsorted or a sorted T cell fraction (not recorded which). All receptors derive from a male donor with ankylosing spondylitis or in good health (not recorded which).

This clonotype appeared many times. Its ends do not fully match the called genes, so a read error is possible. The CDR3 DNA reads as TGCAGCGTTGAAGGGGAAGGCGACTTC. Translated, it gives CSVEGEGDF. This chain connects TRBV29-1 to TRBJ2-5; D gene uncertain. This CDR3 comprises 9 residues. Germline V gives CDR1 SQVTM, CDR2 ANQGSEA.

This clonotype was picked up a small number of times. This chain connects TRBV7-9 to TRBJ2-7, with TRBD2 matching over 14 bases. Trimming took 6 bases from V and 12 from J; bases not matched to a gene: 10. The CDR3 spans 14 residues. From germline, CDR1 is SEHNR and CDR2 FQNEAQ (reference sequence). The CDR3 nucleotides are TGTGCCAGCAGTCCGACAGGACTAGCGGGAGGCAGGTACTTC. Translated, it gives CASSPTGLAGGRYF. Variable domain in full (rest from reference TRBV7-9 and TRBJ2-7): DTGVSQNPRHKITKRGQNVTFRCDPISEHNRLYWYRQTLGQGPEFLTYFQNEAQLEKSRLLSDRFSAERPKGSFSTLEIQRTEQGDSAMYLCASSPTGLAGGRYFGPGTRLTVT.

This clonotype was seen only a few times. V is TRBV6-1 and J is TRBJ1-4; D is undetermined. The V end lost 4 bases, the J end lost 2 bases, and 11 bases lay between the germline ends. This CDR3 is 15 amino acids long. The germline CDR1 and CDR2 sequences are MNHNS and SASEGT. DNA of the CDR3: TGTGCCAGCAGTGGGTCTGGGGTTACTAATGAAAAACTGTTTTTT. Its translation is CASSGSGVTNEKLFF.

The V and J genes are TRBV5-1 and TRBJ2-3; 8 bases map to TRBD2. V was pared by 3 bases and J by 0 bases, with 6 bases of the junction left unmatched. This CDR3 contains 16 residues. Germline lookup yields CDR1 SGHRS and CDR2 YFSETQ. The CDR3 DNA reads TGCGCCAGCAGCTACTCAGCGGGAGCAAGCACAGATACGCAGTATTTT. This encodes CASSYSAGASTDTQYF.

This clonotype was recorded a few times. The V and J genes are TRBV20-1 and TRBJ2-4, with no clear D. V was cut by 1 base and J by 8 bases, with 15 bases left in between. The CDR3 has 14 amino acids. The germline gives CDR1 DFQATT, CDR2 SNEGSKA (reference sequence). This chain's CDR3 is CSARVIAGRDIQYF. In nucleotides, the CDR3 is TGCAGTGCTAGAGTGATTGCAGGTCGTGACATTCAGTACTTC.

Only a few counts were recorded for this clonotype. The chain has TRBV6-1 and TRBJ1-1; D is undetermined. CDR1 and CDR2 from the germline V gene are MNHNS and SASEGT. The CDR3 length is 14 residues. Trimming stripped 6 bases from V and 0 bases from J, with 11 bases between. Written as DNA, the CDR3 is TGTGCCAGCAGCGTCTCCACAGTGAACACTGAAGCTTTCTTT. The encoded protein is CASSVSTVNTEAFF.

This clonotype was recorded a few times. The J gene is TRBJ2-1, the V gene TRBV4-1, with TRBD1 matching 10 bases. The CDR3 extends over 15 amino acids. Germline CDR1 and CDR2: MGHRA and YSYEKL. Trimming at V came to 4 bases and at J to 7 bases, leaving 7 bases not matched to a gene. The CDR3 DNA sequence: TGCGCCAGCAGCCTAGGGACAGGGGTAGGGAATGAGCAGTTCTTC. Protein: CASSLGTGVGNEQFF.

The V and J genes are TRBV5-1 and TRBJ2-3, with TRBD2 matching over 11 bases. Germline assignment: CDR1 SGHRS and CDR2 YFSETQ. J was trimmed by 5 bases and V by 3 bases; bases with no gene match: 14. The CDR3 has 18 amino acids. For the CDR3, the DNA is TGCGCCAGCAGCTCGATGACTAGCGGGATACCCACGGGAGATACGCAGTATTTT. Translating it yields CASSSMTSGIPTGDTQYF.

This clonotype was counted a few times. The chain combines TRBV24-1 with TRBJ2-2, with a tentative D call TRBD2 (6 bases). The CDR3 spans 14 residues. Germline lookup yields CDR1 KGHDR and CDR2 SFDVKD. Trimming removed 5 bases at V and 5 bases at J, with 11 bases between. CDR3 nucleotide sequence: TGTGCCACCAGTGGGGCGGGACTGACCGGGGAGCTGTTTTTT. It is translated as CATSGAGLTGELFF.

This chain uses TRBV9 with TRBJ2-3; 9 bases match TRBD2. Germline V gene data show CDR1 as SGDLS and CDR2 as YYNGEE. Trimming removed 3 bases from V and 4 bases from J; junction bases left unmatched: 6. The CDR3 length is 15 residues. The CDR3 DNA reads as TGTGCCAGCAGCGACCGAGCGGGAGGCCCAGATACGCAGTATTTT. It is translated as CASSDRAGGPDTQYF.

In its sample, this clonotype was seen a few times. The genes are TRBV5-1 and TRBJ1-2; a weak D match, TRBD1 (5 bases). The CDR3 is 14 amino acids. V lost 3 bases, J lost 5 bases, and 14 bases lay in between. Germline CDR1 and CDR2: SGHRS and YFSETQ. The CDR3, as DNA: TGCGCCAGCAGCTCGGCTGCCAGGGAATATGGCTACACCTTC. It encodes CASSSAAREYGYTF.

This clonotype was seen many times. The chain is built from TRBV6-2 or TRBV6-3 and TRBJ2-1, with TRBD2 identical over 9 bases. This CDR3 region has 16 residues. V lost 2 bases to trimming and J lost 3 bases; unmatched junction nucleotides: 5. Germline V gene lookup returns CDR1 MNHEY and CDR2 SVGEGT. The CDR3 bases are TGTGCCAGCAGTTACGGACGACTAGCGGACTACAATGAGCAGTTCTTC. It is translated as CASSYGRLADYNEQFF.

The chain has TRBV20-1 and TRBJ1-1; D ambiguous. This CDR3 is 12 amino acids long. Germline V lookup: CDR1 DFQATT, CDR2 SNEGSKA (reference sequence). Trimming shortened V by 8 bases and J by 4 bases, and 14 bases separated the two germline ends. The CDR3 DNA follows: TGCAGTCGAACTACCGAGGGCACTGAAGCTTTCTTT. It translates to CSRTTEGTEAFF.

The gene calls are TRBV7-8 and TRBJ2-3; D might be TRBD2 (5 bases). The germline gives CDR1 SGHVS, CDR2 FQNEAQ. This CDR3 comprises 14 residues. V was shortened by 5 bases and J by 2 bases, with 11 bases between the two germline ends. DNA for the CDR3: TGTGCCAGCAGCGATACTAGTTCCACAGATACGCAGTATTTT. Translating gives CASSDTSSTDTQYF.

CDR3 amino acids: CASSSTGGANTEAFF. CDR3 sequence (DNA): TGTGCCAGCTCATCAACAGGGGGTGCGAACACTGAAGCTTTCTTT. The V call is TRBV18, the J call TRBJ1-1; 8 bases fit TRBD1. The CDR3 loop spans 15 amino acids. Germline V gene data show CDR1 as KGHSH and CDR2 as LQKENI. J lost 1 base, V lost 5 bases, and 6 bases had no gene match.

A few counts support this clonotype. V usage is TRBV19 and J usage is TRBJ1-5; 11 nucleotides agree with TRBD1. Germline values: CDR1 LNHDA, CDR2 SQIVND (reference sequence). The CDR3 contains 17 residues. Unmatched junction bases numbered 8, after V lost 4 bases and J lost 3 bases. The CDR3, as DNA: TGTGCCAGTAGTACACCAGGGACAGGGGGATACAATCAGCCCCAGCATTTT. Its translation: CASSTPGTGGYNQPQHF.

This clonotype has a handful of counts. J is TRBJ1-1 and V is TRBV4-1, with D possibly matching TRBD1 (5 bases). This CDR3 has 15 amino acids. The germline V gene has CDR1 MGHRA and CDR2 YSYEKL. Trimming removed 1 base at V and 4 bases at J, with 13 bases between. The CDR3 region has the DNA TGCGCCAGCAGCCAAGTTTCCGGGGCCGGCACTGAAGCTTTCTTT. This translates into CASSQVSGAGTEAFF.

This clonotype was recorded at least ten times. The chain uses TRBV12-3 or TRBV12-4 and TRBJ2-1; 7 bases align to TRBD2. This CDR3 comprises 14 residues. The V segment lost 4 bases and the J segment 2 bases; nucleotides outside the gene matches: 2. As DNA, the CDR3 is TGTGCCAGCAGTTCCAGCGGGACCTACAATGAGCAGTTCTTC. Protein sequence: CASSSSGTYNEQFF.

The chain is built from TRBV27 and TRBJ1-3; the match to TRBD1 covers 7 bases. Losses at the gene ends were 6 bases for V and 0 bases for J; bases not matched to a gene: 2. The germline V gene has CDR1 MNHEY and CDR2 SMNVEV (reference sequence). The CDR3 length is 14 residues. The CDR3 reads CASRDRTSGNTIYF. For the CDR3, the DNA is TGTGCCAGCAGGGACAGGACCTCTGGAAACACCATATATTTT.

This chain connects TRBV12-3 or TRBV12-4 to TRBJ1-1; D perhaps matches TRBD1 (5 bases). V gave up 3 bases and J gave up 4 bases, with 12 bases separating them. The CDR3 is made up of 14 amino acids. The CDR3 protein is CASSFLGGSTEAFF. The CDR3 DNA is TGTGCCAGCAGTTTCCTGGGGGGAAGCACTGAAGCTTTCTTT.

CDR3 DNA: TGTGCCAGCAACGAGGGGACTAGTATCTACGAGCAGTACTTC. Residues: CASNEGTSIYEQYF. The chain is built from TRBV9 and TRBJ2-7, with 8 positions matching TRBD2. CDR1 is SGDLS and CDR2 is YYNGEE in the germline V gene. Unmatched junction bases numbered 8, after V lost 6 bases and J lost 3 bases. CDR3 length equals 14 residues.

This clonotype appeared a single time. No conserved phenylalanine or tryptophan is present at the end of the CDR3, so a read error is the likely explanation. This chain uses TRBV12-3 or TRBV12-4 with TRBJ2-1; D is undetermined. Trimming removed 6 bases at V and 6 bases at J, with 6 bases between. The CDR3 runs to 11 residues. In nucleotides, the CDR3 is TGTGCCAGCAGCTTAAGCAATGAGCAGTTCTTG. This codes for CASSLSNEQFL.

This chain uses TRBV7-2 with TRBJ2-1; the D gene is possibly TRBD1 (5 bases). V dropped 5 bases and J dropped 9 bases, with 26 bases sitting between them. The CDR3 covers 17 residues. The germline CDR1 and CDR2 sequences are SGHTA and FQGNSA. The CDR3 nucleotides read TGTGCCAGCAGCCGAGGTATCAAGTGGGGCTATCGAGGTGAGCAGTTCTTC. Protein product: CASSRGIKWGYRGEQFF.

The chain links TRBV29-1 to TRBJ2-7, with a tentative D call TRBD1 (6 bases). Per the germline V gene, CDR1 is SQVTM and CDR2 is ANQGSEA. CDR3 size: 12 residues. V lost 4 bases and J lost 3, with 10 bases in between. As DNA, the CDR3 is TGCAGCGTTGTAACAGGGTACTACGAGCAGTACTTC. Protein product: CSVVTGYYEQYF.

V is TRBV5-1 and J is TRBJ2-1; 7 nucleotides align to TRBD2. CDR1 is SGHRS and CDR2 is YFSETQ in the germline V gene. The V segment lost 8 bases and the J segment 15 bases; nucleotides outside the gene matches: 14. This CDR3 has 12 residues. CDR3 in DNA: TGCGCCAGTGACGGGGGAGGGCCCCCTCGGTTCTTC. It encodes CASDGGGPPRFF.

Many counts were recorded for this clonotype. The chain combines TRBV6-4 with TRBJ2-1; 13 bases agree with TRBD2. This CDR3 contains 16 residues. CDR1 and CDR2 (germline): MRHNA, SNTAGT. The J segment lost 7 bases and the V segment lost 1 base, leaving 4 bases of the junction unmatched. DNA for the CDR3: TGTGCCAGCAGTGACTGGACTAGCGGGAGTATAAATGAGCAGTTCTTC. Its protein is CASSDWTSGSINEQFF.

The rearrangement links TRBV4-1 to TRBJ2-7, with 7 bases fitting TRBD1. The germline V gene encodes CDR1 MGHRA and CDR2 YSYEKL. The length of the CDR3 is 15 residues. V lost 4 bases, J lost 1 base, and 7 bases stayed unmatched. This CDR3 reads CASSPRGTESYEQYF. As DNA, the CDR3 is TGCGCCAGCAGCCCCAGGGGGACCGAATCCTACGAGCAGTACTTC.

The chain links TRBV7-9 to TRBJ1-3; D not certain. The CDR3 loop spans 16 amino acids. Trimming took 1 base from V and 0 from J, leaving 10 bases between them. The germline CDR1 and CDR2 sequences are SEHNR and FQNEAQ (reference sequence). The DNA for the CDR3 is TGTGCCAGCAGCTTAGGACATCCGAACTCTGGAAACACCATATATTTT. This encodes CASSLGHPNSGNTIYF. Combining the CDR3 with reference TRBV7-9 and TRBJ1-3 gives the whole variable domain DTGVSQNPRHKITKRGQNVTFRCDPISEHNRLYWYRQTLGQGPEFLTYFQNEAQLEKSRLLSDRFSAERPKGSFSTLEIQRTEQGDSAMYLCASSLGHPNSGNTIYFGEGSWLTVV.

Of note for this clonotype: The junction shows a germline mismatch at one end, possibly a read error. This chain joins TRBV6-5 and TRBJ2-7, with a tentative D call TRBD1 (5 bases). CDR3 length: 16 amino acids. Germline CDR1 and CDR2: MNHEY and SVGAGI. The CDR3 loop reads CASSYSSAGWAYEQYF. Here the CDR3 DNA reads TGTGCCAGCAGTTACTCTTCGGCAGGGTGGGCCTATGAGCAGTACTTC.

This chain links TRBV12-3 or TRBV12-4 with TRBJ2-1; 8 nucleotides align to TRBD2. The CDR3 covers 12 residues. J lost 8 bases, V lost 6 bases, and 3 bases had no gene match. The CDR3 sequence is CASSPLADEQFF. CDR3 coding DNA: TGTGCCAGCAGCCCACTAGCGGATGAGCAGTTCTTC.

This clonotype appeared once. The chain joins TRBV15 to TRBJ2-7, with 9 bases aligning to TRBD1. The CDR3 sequence is 15 residues long. V was clipped by 5 bases and J by 1 base; unmatched bases: 6. CDR1 and CDR2 from the germline V gene are LNHNV and YYDKDF (reference sequence). The CDR3 reads CATSAPGTGSYEQYF. CDR3 nucleotide sequence: TGTGCCACCAGCGCCCCCGGGACAGGGTCCTACGAGCAGTACTTC.